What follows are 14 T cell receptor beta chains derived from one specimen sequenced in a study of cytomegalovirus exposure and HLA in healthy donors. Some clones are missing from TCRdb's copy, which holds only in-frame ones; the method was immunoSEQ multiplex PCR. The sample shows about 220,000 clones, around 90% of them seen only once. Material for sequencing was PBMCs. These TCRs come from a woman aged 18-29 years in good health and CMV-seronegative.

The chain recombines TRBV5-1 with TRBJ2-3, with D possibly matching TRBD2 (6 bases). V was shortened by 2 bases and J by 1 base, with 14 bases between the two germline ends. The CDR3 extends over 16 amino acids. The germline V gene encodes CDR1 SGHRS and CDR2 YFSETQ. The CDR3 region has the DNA TGCGCCAGCAGCTTATCTTCGGGAGAGGGCACAGATACGCAGTATTTT. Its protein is CASSLSSGEGTDTQYF. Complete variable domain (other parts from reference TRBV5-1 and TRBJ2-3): KAGVTQTPRYLIKTRGQQVTLSCSPISGHRSVSWYQQTPGQGLQFLFEYFSETQRNKGNFPGRFSGRQFSNSRSEMNVSTLELGDSALYLCASSLSSGEGTDTQYFGPGTRLTVL.

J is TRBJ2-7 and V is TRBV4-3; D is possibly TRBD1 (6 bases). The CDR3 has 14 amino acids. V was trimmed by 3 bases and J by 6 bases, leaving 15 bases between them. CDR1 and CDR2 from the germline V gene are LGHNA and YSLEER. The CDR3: CASSQRTGSGEQYF. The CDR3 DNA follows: TGCGCCAGCAGCCAGAGAACAGGGAGCGGCGAGCAGTACTTC.

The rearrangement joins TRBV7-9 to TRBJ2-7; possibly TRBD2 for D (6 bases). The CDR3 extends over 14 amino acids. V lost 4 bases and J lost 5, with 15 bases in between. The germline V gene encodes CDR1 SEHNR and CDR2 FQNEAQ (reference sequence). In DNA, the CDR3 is TGTGCCAGCAGCTGGACCTTGGAGGGTAACGAGCAGTACTTC. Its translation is CASSWTLEGNEQYF.

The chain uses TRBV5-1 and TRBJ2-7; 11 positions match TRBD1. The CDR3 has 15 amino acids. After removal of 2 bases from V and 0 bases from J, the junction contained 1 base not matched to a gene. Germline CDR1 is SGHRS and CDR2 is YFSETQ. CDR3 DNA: TGCGCCAGCAGCTTCGGACAGGGGGCCTCCTACGAGCAGTACTTC. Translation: CASSFGQGASYEQYF.

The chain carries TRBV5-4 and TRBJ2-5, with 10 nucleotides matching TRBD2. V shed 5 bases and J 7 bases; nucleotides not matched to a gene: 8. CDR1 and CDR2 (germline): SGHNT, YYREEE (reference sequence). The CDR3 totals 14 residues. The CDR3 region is CASSSTSGIRTQYF. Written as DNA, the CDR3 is TGTGCCAGCAGTTCAACTAGCGGGATACGGACCCAGTACTTC.

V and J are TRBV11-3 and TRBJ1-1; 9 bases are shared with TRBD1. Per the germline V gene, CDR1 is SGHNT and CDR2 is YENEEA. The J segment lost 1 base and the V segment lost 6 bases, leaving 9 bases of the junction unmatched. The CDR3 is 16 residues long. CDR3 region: CASRRTGEGENTEAFF. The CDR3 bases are TGTGCCAGCAGGAGGACAGGGGAAGGGGAGAACACTGAAGCTTTCTTT.

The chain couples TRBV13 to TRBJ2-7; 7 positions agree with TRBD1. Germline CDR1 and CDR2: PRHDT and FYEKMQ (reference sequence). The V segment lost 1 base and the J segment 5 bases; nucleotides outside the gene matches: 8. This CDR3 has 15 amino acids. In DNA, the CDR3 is TGTGCCAGCAGCTTAGCGATTGAGGGGGCTAACGAGCAGTACTTC. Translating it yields CASSLAIEGANEQYF.

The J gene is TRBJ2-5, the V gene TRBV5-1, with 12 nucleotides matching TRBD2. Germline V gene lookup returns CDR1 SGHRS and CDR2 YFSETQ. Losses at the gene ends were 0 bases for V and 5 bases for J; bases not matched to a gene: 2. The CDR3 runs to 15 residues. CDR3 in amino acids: CASSLGTSGTETQYF. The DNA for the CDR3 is TGCGCCAGCAGCTTGGGGACTAGCGGGACTGAGACCCAGTACTTC.

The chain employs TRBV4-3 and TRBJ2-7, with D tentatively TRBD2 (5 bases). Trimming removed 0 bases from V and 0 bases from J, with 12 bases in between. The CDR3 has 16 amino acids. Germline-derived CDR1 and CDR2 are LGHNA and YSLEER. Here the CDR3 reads CASSQEEDWCSYEQYF. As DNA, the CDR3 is TGCGCCAGCAGCCAAGAGGAGGACTGGTGCTCCTACGAGCAGTACTTC.

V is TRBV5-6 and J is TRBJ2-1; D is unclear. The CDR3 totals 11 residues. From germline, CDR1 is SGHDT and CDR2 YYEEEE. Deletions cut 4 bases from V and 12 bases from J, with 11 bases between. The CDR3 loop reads CASSALGGQFF. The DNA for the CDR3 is TGTGCCAGCAGCGCTCTAGGCGGGCAGTTCTTC.

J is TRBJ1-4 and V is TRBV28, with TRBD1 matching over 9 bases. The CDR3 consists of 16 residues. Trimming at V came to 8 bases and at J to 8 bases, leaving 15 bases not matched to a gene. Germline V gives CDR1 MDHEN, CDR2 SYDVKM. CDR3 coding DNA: TGTGCCAGCTCAGGACGGGACAGGGAAGGGGAAGAAAAACTGTTTTTT. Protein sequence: CASSGRDREGEEKLFF.

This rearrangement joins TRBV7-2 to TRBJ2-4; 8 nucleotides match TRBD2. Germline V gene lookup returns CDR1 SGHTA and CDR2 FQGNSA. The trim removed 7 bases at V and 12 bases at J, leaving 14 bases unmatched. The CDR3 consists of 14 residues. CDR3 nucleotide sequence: TGTGCCAGCACAAAATTTGCGGGGGGCGTTCGTCAGTACTTC. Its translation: CASTKFAGGVRQYF.

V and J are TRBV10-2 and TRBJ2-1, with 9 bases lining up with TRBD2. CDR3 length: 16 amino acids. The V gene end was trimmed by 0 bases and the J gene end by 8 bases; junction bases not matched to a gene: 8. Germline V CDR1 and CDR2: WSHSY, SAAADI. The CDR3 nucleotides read TGCGCCAGCAGTGAGTCGGGACTAGCTAGGGGCGATGAGCAGTTCTTC. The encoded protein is CASSESGLARGDEQFF.

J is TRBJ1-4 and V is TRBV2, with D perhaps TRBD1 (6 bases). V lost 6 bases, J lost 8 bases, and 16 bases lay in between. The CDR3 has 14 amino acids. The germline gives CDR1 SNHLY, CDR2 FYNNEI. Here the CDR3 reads CASSLTGLREKLFF. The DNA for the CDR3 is TGTGCCAGCAGCTTGACAGGCTTGAGGGAAAAACTGTTTTTT.